The sequence of this T cell receptor (beta chain) was determined in a study of blood T cells in healthy people across ages. Study observations and caveats: Compared with aged donors, long-lived donors showed fewer expanded clones, suggesting selection.

Then a second PCR, running roughly 7 to 11 cycles, was carried out with a sample-barcoded 5' primer and a J-beta primer mix. TCRdb redid the calling of the 5' RACE reads with MiXCR, one entry per CDR3 protein. The sample has roughly 930,000 distinct CDR3 sequences; about 44% are singletons. CDR1 DFQATT and CDR2 SNEGSKA come from the germline V gene (reference sequence). This CDR3 is 13 amino acids long. With 3 bases clipped from V and 5 bases from J, the junction kept 6 bases outside the gene matches. Healthy Caucasians from Russia aged about 6 to 100 served as donors. Every donor provided 7.5 to 10 milliliters of peripheral blood. RNA extraction gave at least 5 micrograms of total RNA per sample. On this clonotype itself: Its target is unknown.

V usage is TRBV20-1 and J usage is TRBJ2-7, with 8 bases fitting TRBD1. The clonotype was recovered from a man in his thirties or forties in good health. Sequenced sample: blood. The CDR3 protein is CSARKAGGDEQYF. In DNA form, the CDR3 reads TGCAGTGCTAGGAAGGCAGGGGGCGACGAGCAGTACTTC.